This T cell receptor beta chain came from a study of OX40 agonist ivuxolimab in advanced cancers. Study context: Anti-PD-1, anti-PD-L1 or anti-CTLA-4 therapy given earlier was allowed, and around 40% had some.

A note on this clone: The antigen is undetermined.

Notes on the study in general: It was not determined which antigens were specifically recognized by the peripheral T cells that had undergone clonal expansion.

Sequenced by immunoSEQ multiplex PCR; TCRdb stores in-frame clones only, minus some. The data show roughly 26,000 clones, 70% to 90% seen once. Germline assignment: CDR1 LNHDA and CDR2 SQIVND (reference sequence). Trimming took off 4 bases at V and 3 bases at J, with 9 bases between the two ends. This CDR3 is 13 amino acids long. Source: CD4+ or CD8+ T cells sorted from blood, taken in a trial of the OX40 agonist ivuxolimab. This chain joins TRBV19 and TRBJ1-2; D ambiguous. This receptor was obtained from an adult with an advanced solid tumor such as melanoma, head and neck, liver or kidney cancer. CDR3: CASSNRVDYGYTF. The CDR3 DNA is TGTGCCAGTAGTAACAGAGTTGACTATGGCTACACCTTC. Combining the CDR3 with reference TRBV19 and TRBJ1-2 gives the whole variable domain DGGITQSPKYLFRKEGQNVTLSCEQNLNHDAMYWYRQDPGQGLRLIYYSQIVNDFQKGDIAEGYSVSREKKESFPLTVTSAQKNPTAFYLCASSNRVDYGYTFGSGTRLTVV.